This is a list of T cell receptor beta chains from one sample in a study of shared clonotypes between healthy human individuals. Data came from immunoSEQ multiplex PCR; TCRdb stores just in-frame clones and leaves some out. Of about 2.1 million clones listed, around 93% were seen once; the top ten hold 1.5% to 2%. What was sequenced was naive CD8+ T cells from PBMCs. These TCRs come from a man younger than 30 in good health. Some clones in this sample may be carry-over from other donors' samples. The CDR3 runs from the conserved cysteine through the conserved F or W. Fields, in order: V gene, J gene, D gene, clone size, CDR3 DNA, CDR3 protein. A D gene is named only where the DNA matches it firmly. Size is omitted from some rows. Given values are once, few, many or a class for expanded clones.

V gene: TRBV28; J gene: TRBJ1-5; D gene: TRBD1; clone size: .; CDR3 DNA: TGTGCCAGCAACGTAGGGACAGGGTTGGGCAATCAGCCCCAGCATTTT; CDR3 protein: CASNVGTGLGNQPQHF
V gene: TRBV9; J gene: TRBJ1-2; D gene: TRBD1; clone size: .; CDR3 DNA: TGTGCCAGCAGCGAACAGGGGGGCTATGGCTACACCTTC; CDR3 protein: CASSEQGGYGYTF
V gene: TRBV11-2; J gene: TRBJ2-1; D gene: .; clone size: .; CDR3 DNA: TGTGCCAGCAGCTTAGTTCGCCTAGAGCAGTTCTTC; CDR3 protein: CASSLVRLEQFF
V gene: TRBV2; J gene: TRBJ2-7; D gene: .; clone size: .; CDR3 DNA: TGTGCCAGCACTGCCCGGGACAAGGTCTACGAGCAGTACTTC; CDR3 protein: CASTARDKVYEQYF
V gene: TRBV19; J gene: TRBJ2-7; D gene: .; clone size: .; CDR3 DNA: TGTGCCAGTAGCCCATGGCTTCTGGCGGATGAGCAGTACTTC; CDR3 protein: CASSPWLLADEQYF
V gene: TRBV30; J gene: TRBJ2-7; D gene: TRBD1; clone size: .; CDR3 DNA: TGTGCCTGCAGGGACAGGTCCTCCTACGAGCAGTACTTC; CDR3 protein: CACRDRSSYEQYF
V gene: TRBV27; J gene: TRBJ1-1; D gene: .; clone size: .; CDR3 DNA: TGTGCCAGCACCCAGCGGGGGGGGCGTGTCACTGAAGCTTTCTTT; CDR3 protein: CASTQRGGRVTEAFF
V gene: TRBV9; J gene: TRBJ2-5; D gene: .; clone size: .; CDR3 DNA: TGTGCCAGCAGCGCTGGGAGGTGGGAGACCCAGTACTTC; CDR3 protein: CASSAGRWETQYF
V gene: TRBV5-6; J gene: TRBJ2-3; D gene: .; clone size: .; CDR3 DNA: TGTGCCAGCAGCTTACTGGGGGCACGGAGCACAGATACGCAGTATTTT; CDR3 protein: CASSLLGARSTDTQYF
V gene: TRBV27; J gene: TRBJ2-7; D gene: TRBD2; clone size: .; CDR3 DNA: TGTGCCAGCAGTTTATTAAGACTAGCGGGAGCGGACGAGCAGTACTTC; CDR3 protein: CASSLLRLAGADEQYF
V gene: TRBV15; J gene: TRBJ2-1; D gene: TRBD2; clone size: .; CDR3 DNA: TGTGCCACCAGCAGCGGACTAGCGAGCAGCAATGAGCAGTTCTTC; CDR3 protein: CATSSGLASSNEQFF
V gene: TRBV10-3; J gene: TRBJ2-1; D gene: .; clone size: once; CDR3 DNA: TGTGCCATCAAAGCGGAGAGCTCCTACAATGAGCAGTTCTTC; CDR3 protein: CAIKAESSYNEQFF
V gene: TRBV7-9; J gene: TRBJ2-2; D gene: TRBD1; clone size: .; CDR3 DNA: TGTGCCAGCAGCTCGCCGGGACAGGGCTACACCGGGGAGCTGTTTTTT; CDR3 protein: CASSSPGQGYTGELFF
V gene: TRBV7-8; J gene: TRBJ2-7; D gene: TRBD2; clone size: once; CDR3 DNA: TGTGCCAGCAGCCCTATCATCACTAGCGGGGTTTCCTACGAGCAGTACTTC; CDR3 protein: CASSPIITSGVSYEQYF
V gene: TRBV29-1; J gene: TRBJ2-5; D gene: .; clone size: .; CDR3 DNA: TGCAGCGCTCCGGTGGGCACGATGGAGGAGACCCAGTACTTC; CDR3 protein: CSAPVGTMEETQYF
V gene: TRBV28; J gene: TRBJ2-2; D gene: TRBD2; clone size: .; CDR3 DNA: TGTGCCAGCAGTCGGACTAGCGGGCCTAAACGGCCTACGAACACCGGGGAGCTGTTTTTT; CDR3 protein: CASSRTSGPKRPTNTGELFF
V gene: TRBV14; J gene: TRBJ2-2; D gene: .; clone size: .; CDR3 DNA: TGTGCCAGCAGCCCTACTATAGACACCGGGGAGCTGTTTTTT; CDR3 protein: CASSPTIDTGELFF
V gene: TRBV27; J gene: TRBJ2-7; D gene: TRBD1; clone size: .; CDR3 DNA: TGTGCCAGCAGCCCCGACAGGGGGCCCTACTACGAGCAGTACTTC; CDR3 protein: CASSPDRGPYYEQYF
V gene: TRBV30; J gene: TRBJ2-7; D gene: .; clone size: .; CDR3 DNA: TGTGCCTCCGAGTCACGGGGCGGGCCACCCTACGAGCAGTACTTC; CDR3 protein: CASESRGGPPYEQYF
V gene: TRBV6-1; J gene: TRBJ2-1; D gene: .; clone size: .; CDR3 DNA: TGTGCCAGCAGTGAACTCGCCCTACGCTCCTACAATGAGCAGTTCTTC; CDR3 protein: CASSELALRSYNEQFF
V gene: TRBV25-1; J gene: TRBJ2-5; D gene: .; clone size: .; CDR3 DNA: TGTGCCAGCAGTGACCACGGGGGCGAGGGGGTACAAGAGACCCAGTACTTC; CDR3 protein: CASSDHGGEGVQETQYF
V gene: TRBV29-1; J gene: TRBJ2-7; D gene: TRBD2; clone size: .; CDR3 DNA: TGCAGCGTTGAAGCCGCTACTAGCGGGTTCACCTACGAGCAGTACTTC; CDR3 protein: CSVEAATSGFTYEQYF
V gene: TRBV9; J gene: TRBJ2-5; D gene: TRBD2; clone size: .; CDR3 DNA: TGTGCCAGCAGCGTAGTGTCTAGCGGGGCCCAAGAGACCCAGTACTTC; CDR3 protein: CASSVVSSGAQETQYF
V gene: TRBV30; J gene: TRBJ2-5; D gene: .; clone size: once; CDR3 DNA: TGTGCCTGGAGTGAAAAACAGGGTTGGGAGACCCAGTACTTC; CDR3 protein: CAWSEKQGWETQYF
V gene: TRBV7-9; J gene: TRBJ2-1; D gene: .; clone size: .; CDR3 DNA: TGTGCCAGCAGCTTAGGGGCAGGCCGTGGTGAGCAGTTCTTC; CDR3 protein: CASSLGAGRGEQFF